Presented here are 8 T cell receptor beta chains from one specimen sequenced in a study of shared clonotypes between healthy human individuals. The method was immunoSEQ multiplex PCR; TCRdb's version includes in-frame clones alone and lacks a portion of them. The profile shows 2 million to 2.5 million clones, 85% to 95% of them singletons. Sequencing was done on a sample of naive CD4+ T cells sorted from blood. The sample's subset: CD45RA+ positively selected. These receptors were collected from a man aged 18 to 30 in good health.

The chain uses TRBV15 and TRBJ2-5; no clear D gene. The end of the DNA is better explained by TRBJ2-7, so the J call may be wrong. CDR1 is LNHNV, CDR2 YYDKDF, per germline (reference sequence). CDR3 length: 12 residues. The CDR3 reads CATSRGYYEQYF. The DNA of the CDR3 is TGTGCCACCAGCAGAGGATACTACGAGCAGTACTTC.

This chain uses TRBV28 with TRBJ1-5; D gene ambiguous. This CDR3 is 14 amino acids long. V was cut by 4 bases and J by 0 bases, with 7 bases left in between. Germline CDR1 MDHEN, CDR2 SYDVKM. CDR3 sequence reads: CASSSASSNQPQHF. As DNA, the CDR3 is TGTGCCAGCAGTTCCGCCAGTAGCAATCAGCCCCAGCATTTT.

J is TRBJ1-1 and V is TRBV25-1; TRBD1 is a possible D gene (6 bases). Trimming stripped 1 base from V and 9 bases from J, with 24 bases between. The CDR3 sequence is 17 residues long. Looked up from germline, CDR1 is MGHDK and CDR2 is SYGVNS. CDR3 amino acids: CASSEFVGSGGGGKAFF. CDR3 nucleotide sequence: TGTGCCAGCAGTGAATTTGTGGGGTCTGGTGGGGGCGGAAAAGCTTTCTTT.

The gene calls are TRBV2 and TRBJ2-7, with TRBD2 identical over 8 bases. The J segment lost 5 bases and the V segment lost 4 bases, leaving 7 bases of the junction unmatched. The CDR3 sequence is 14 residues long. Germline V CDR1 and CDR2: SNHLY, FYNNEI. The CDR3 region has the DNA TGTGCCAGCAGTGGACGGGGGGGCCCCCACGAGCAGTACTTC. It codes for CASSGRGGPHEQYF.

This rearrangement joins TRBV5-4 to TRBJ1-2; D is unclear. V dropped 0 bases and J dropped 4 bases, with 4 bases sitting between them. CDR1 SGHNT and CDR2 YYREEE come from the germline V gene (reference sequence). The CDR3 extends over 12 amino acids. CDR3 loop: CASSLGTYGYTF. Here the CDR3 DNA reads TGTGCCAGCAGCTTGGGGACCTATGGCTACACCTTC.

This clone was detected once. The sample has other DNA sequences that encode this CDR3 too. The DNA for the CDR3 is TGTGCCAGCAGTAGGACCGCTAACTATGGCTACACCTTC. It yields the protein CASSRTANYGYTF. The gene calls are TRBV27 and TRBJ1-2; D unresolved. The CDR3 consists of 13 residues. Between the trimmed V and J ends, which lost 5 bases and 0 bases, there was a span of 7 bases. The germline V gene has CDR1 MNHEY and CDR2 SMNVEV (reference sequence).

DNA of the CDR3: TGTGCCAGCAGTGCCGGGACAGTTAGCAATCAGCCCCAGCATTTT. Protein product: CASSAGTVSNQPQHF. The V and J genes are TRBV6-1 and TRBJ1-5, with TRBD1 identical over 7 bases. Per germline, CDR1 MNHNS and CDR2 SASEGT. CDR3 size: 15 residues. V dropped 4 bases and J dropped 0; count of bases not matched to a gene: 3.

The V gene is TRBV6-5, the J gene TRBJ1-6, with D hard to call. This CDR3 spans 16 amino acids. Trimming pared 0 bases from V and 4 bases from J, leaving 10 bases between. From germline, CDR1 is MNHEY and CDR2 SVGAGI. The CDR3 DNA follows: TGTGCCAGCAGTTACTCCCCGAACCCGTATAATTCACCCCTCCACTTT. Its protein product is CASSYSPNPYNSPLHF.